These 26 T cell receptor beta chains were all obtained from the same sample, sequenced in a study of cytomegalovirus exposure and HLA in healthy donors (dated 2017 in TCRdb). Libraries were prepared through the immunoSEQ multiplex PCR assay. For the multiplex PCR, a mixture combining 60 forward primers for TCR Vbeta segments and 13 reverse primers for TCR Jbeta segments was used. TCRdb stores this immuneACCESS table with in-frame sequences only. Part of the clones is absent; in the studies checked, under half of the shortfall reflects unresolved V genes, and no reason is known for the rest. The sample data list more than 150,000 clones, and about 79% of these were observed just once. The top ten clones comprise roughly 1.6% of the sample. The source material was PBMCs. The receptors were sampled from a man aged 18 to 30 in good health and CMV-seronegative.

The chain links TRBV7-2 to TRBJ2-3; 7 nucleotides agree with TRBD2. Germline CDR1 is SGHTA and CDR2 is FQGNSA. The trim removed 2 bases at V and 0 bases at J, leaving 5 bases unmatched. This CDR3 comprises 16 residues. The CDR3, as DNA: TGTGCCAGCAGCTTAATTCCGGGGGGTAGCACAGATACGCAGTATTTT. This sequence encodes CASSLIPGGSTDTQYF.

The CDR3 is CAWSLYLDRGGITGTGELFF. CDR3 sequence (DNA): TGTGCCTGGAGTTTATACTTGGACAGGGGTGGTATAACGGGCACCGGGGAGCTGTTTTTT. The chain joins TRBV30 to TRBJ2-2, with 9 bases lining up with TRBD1. The CDR3 has 20 residues. The V gene's germline CDR1 is GTSNPN and CDR2 SVGIG (reference sequence). V shed 2 bases and J 4 bases; nucleotides not matched to a gene: 20.

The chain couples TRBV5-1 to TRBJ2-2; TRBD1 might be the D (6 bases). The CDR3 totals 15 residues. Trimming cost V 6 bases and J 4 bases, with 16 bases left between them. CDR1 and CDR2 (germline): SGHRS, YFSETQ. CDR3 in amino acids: CASTLTQGRTGELFF. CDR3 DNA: TGCGCCAGCACCCTTACACAGGGTCGCACCGGGGAGCTGTTTTTT.

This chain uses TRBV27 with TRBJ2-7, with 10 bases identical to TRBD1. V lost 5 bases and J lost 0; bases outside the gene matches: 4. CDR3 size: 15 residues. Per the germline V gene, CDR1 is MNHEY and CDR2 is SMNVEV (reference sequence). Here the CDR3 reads CASSKTGGDSYEQYF. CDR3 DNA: TGTGCCAGCAGTAAGACAGGGGGCGACTCCTACGAGCAGTACTTC.

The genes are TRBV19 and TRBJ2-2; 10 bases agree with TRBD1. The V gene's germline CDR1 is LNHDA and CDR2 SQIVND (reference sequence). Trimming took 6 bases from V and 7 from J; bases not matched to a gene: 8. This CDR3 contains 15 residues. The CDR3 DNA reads TGTGCCAGTAGAACCGGGACAGGGGTTGGCGGGGAGCTGTTTTTT. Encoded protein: CASRTGTGVGGELFF.

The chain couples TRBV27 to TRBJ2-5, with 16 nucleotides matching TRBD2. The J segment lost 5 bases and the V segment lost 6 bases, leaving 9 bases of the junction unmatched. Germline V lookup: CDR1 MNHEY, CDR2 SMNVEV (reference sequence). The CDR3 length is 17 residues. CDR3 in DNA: TGTGCCAGCAGAGGGACTAGCGGGGGGGGGAGGGTCGAGACCCAGTACTTC. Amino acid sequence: CASRGTSGGGRVETQYF.

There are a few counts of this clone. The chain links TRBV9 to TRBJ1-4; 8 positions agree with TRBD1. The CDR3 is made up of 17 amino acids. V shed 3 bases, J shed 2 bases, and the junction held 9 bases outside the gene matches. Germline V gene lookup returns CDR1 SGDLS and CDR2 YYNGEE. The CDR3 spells CASSEGPTGVTNEKLFF. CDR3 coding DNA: TGTGCCAGCAGCGAAGGGCCGACAGGGGTTACTAATGAAAAACTGTTTTTT.

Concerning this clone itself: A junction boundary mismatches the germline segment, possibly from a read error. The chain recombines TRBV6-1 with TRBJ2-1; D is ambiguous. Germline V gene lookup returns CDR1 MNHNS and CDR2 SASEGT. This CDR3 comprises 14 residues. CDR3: CASRAWRPYSEQFF. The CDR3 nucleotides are TGTGCCAGCAGGGCATGGCGTCCATACAGTGAGCAGTTCTTC.

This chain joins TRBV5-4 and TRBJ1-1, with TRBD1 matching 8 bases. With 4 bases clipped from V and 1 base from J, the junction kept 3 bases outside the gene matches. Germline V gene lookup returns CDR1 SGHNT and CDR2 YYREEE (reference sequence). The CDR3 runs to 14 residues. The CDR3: CASSTTGGNTEAFF. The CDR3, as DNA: TGTGCCAGCAGCACCACAGGGGGGAACACTGAAGCTTTCTTT.

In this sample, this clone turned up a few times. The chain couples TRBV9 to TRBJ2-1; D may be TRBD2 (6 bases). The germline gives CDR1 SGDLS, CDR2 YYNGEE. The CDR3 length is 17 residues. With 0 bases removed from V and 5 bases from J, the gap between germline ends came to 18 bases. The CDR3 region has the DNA TGTGCCAGCAGCGTAGAGTCCCGGGGGAGAGGGGACAATGAGCAGTTCTTC. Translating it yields CASSVESRGRGDNEQFF.

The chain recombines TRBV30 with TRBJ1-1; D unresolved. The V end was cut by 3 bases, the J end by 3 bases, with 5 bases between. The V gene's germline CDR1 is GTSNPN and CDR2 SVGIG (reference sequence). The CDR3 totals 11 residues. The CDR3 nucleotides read TGTGCCTGGAGCGGGGACACTGAAGCTTTCTTT. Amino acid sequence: CAWSGDTEAFF.

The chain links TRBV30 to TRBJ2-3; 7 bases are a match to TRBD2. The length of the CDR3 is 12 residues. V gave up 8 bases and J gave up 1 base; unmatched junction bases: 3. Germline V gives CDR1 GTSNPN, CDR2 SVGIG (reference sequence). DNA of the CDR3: TGTGCCGGAACTAGCGGCACAGATACGCAGTATTTT. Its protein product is CAGTSGTDTQYF.

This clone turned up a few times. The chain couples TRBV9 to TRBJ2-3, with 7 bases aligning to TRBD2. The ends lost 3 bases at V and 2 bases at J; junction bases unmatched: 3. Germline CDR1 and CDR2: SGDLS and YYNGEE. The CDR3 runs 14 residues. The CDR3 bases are TGTGCCAGCAGCGGTGGGAGGGCCACAGATACGCAGTATTTT. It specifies CASSGGRATDTQYF.

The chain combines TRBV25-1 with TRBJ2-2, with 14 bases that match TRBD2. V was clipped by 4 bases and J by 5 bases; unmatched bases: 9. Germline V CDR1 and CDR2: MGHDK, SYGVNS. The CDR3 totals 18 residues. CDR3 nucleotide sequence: TGTGCCAGCAGTGGCGCCGGGACTAGCGGGAGTTGGACCGGGGAGCTGTTTTTT. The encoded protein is CASSGAGTSGSWTGELFF.

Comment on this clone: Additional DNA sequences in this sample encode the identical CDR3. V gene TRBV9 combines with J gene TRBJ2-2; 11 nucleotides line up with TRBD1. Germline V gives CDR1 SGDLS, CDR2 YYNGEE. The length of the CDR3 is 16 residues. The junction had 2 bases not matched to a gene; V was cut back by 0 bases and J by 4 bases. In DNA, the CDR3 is TGTGCCAGCAGCGTAGCTGGGACAGGGGGCACCGGGGAGCTGTTTTTT. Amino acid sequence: CASSVAGTGGTGELFF.

CDR3 region: CAWSKGVGSPLHF. The CDR3 DNA reads TGTGCCTGGAGTAAGGGAGTTGGTTCACCCCTCCACTTT. The genes are TRBV30 and TRBJ1-6, with D uncertain. Germline V lookup: CDR1 GTSNPN, CDR2 SVGIG (reference sequence). V shed 2 bases and J shed 9 bases, with 11 bases lying between them. The CDR3 extends over 13 amino acids.

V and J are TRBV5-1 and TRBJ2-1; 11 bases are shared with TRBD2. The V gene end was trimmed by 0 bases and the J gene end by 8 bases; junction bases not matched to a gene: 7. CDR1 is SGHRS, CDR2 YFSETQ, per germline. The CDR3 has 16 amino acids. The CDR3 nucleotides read TGCGCCAGCAGCTTGGGTGGGACTAGCGGCGGGCATGAGCAGTTCTTC. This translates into CASSLGGTSGGHEQFF. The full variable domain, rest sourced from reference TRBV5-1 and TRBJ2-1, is KAGVTQTPRYLIKTRGQQVTLSCSPISGHRSVSWYQQTPGQGLQFLFEYFSETQRNKGNFPGRFSGRQFSNSRSEMNVSTLELGDSALYLCASSLGGTSGGHEQFFGPGTRLTVL.

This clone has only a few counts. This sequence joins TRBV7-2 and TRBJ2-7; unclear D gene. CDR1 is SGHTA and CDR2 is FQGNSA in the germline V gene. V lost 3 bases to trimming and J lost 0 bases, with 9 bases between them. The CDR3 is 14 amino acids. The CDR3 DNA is TGTGCCAGCAGCTTCGGTCGGGTCTCCTACGAGCAGTACTTC. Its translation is CASSFGRVSYEQYF.

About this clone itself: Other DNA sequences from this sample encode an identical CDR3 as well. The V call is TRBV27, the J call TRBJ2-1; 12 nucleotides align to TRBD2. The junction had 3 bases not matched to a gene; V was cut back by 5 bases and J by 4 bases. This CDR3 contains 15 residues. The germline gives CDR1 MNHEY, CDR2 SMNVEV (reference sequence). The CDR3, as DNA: TGTGCCAGCAGTCTAGGACTAGCGGGGTACAATGAGCAGTTCTTC. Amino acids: CASSLGLAGYNEQFF.

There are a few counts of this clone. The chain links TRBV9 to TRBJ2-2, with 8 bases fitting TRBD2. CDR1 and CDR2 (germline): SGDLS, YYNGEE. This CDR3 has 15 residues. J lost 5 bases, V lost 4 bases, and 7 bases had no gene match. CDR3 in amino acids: CASSPREGGTGELFF. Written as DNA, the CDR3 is TGTGCCAGCAGCCCTCGGGAGGGGGGAACCGGGGAGCTGTTTTTT.

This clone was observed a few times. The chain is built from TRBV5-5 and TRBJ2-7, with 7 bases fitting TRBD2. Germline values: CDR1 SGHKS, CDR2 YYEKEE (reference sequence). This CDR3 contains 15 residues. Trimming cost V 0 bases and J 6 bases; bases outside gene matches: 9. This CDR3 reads CASSLALTSRSEQYF. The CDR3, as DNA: TGTGCCAGCAGCTTGGCCCTGACTAGCAGGAGCGAGCAGTACTTC.

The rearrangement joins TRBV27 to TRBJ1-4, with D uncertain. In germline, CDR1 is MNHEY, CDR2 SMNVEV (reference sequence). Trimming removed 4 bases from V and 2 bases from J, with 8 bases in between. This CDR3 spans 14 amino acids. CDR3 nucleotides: TGTGCCAGCAGTTCCACTTACACTAATGAAAAACTGTTTTTT. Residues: CASSSTYTNEKLFF.

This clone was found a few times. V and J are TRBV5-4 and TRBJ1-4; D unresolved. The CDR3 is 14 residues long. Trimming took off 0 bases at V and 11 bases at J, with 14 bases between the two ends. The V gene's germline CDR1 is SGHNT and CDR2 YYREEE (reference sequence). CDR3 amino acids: CASSLGTTSSKLFF. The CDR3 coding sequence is TGTGCCAGCAGCTTGGGAACAACCAGTTCGAAACTGTTTTTT.

This chain's CDR3 is CASTEALGTTGPYTQYF. The DNA for the CDR3 is TGTGCCAGTACCGAGGCCCTAGGGACTACGGGCCCCTATACGCAGTATTTT. This chain uses TRBV19 with TRBJ2-3, with 7 bases that match TRBD2. The germline V gene has CDR1 LNHDA and CDR2 SQIVND (reference sequence). The V and J ends lost 7 bases and 7 bases, in that order; junction bases with no gene match: 20. The CDR3 is 17 residues long.

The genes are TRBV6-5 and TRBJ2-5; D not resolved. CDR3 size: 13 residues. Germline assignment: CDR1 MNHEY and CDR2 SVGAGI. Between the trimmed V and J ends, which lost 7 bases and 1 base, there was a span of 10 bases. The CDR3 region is CASMSAGQETQYF. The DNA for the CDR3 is TGTGCCAGCATGTCGGCAGGCCAAGAGACCCAGTACTTC.

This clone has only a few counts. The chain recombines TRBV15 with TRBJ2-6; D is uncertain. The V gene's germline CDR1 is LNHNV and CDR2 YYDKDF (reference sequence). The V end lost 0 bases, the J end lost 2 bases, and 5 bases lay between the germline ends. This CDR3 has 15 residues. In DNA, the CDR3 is TGTGCCACCAGCAGAGACTCCCCTGGGGCCAACGTCCTGACTTTC. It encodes CATSRDSPGANVLTF.